This TCR beta chain was captured by sequencing in a study of blood T cell repertoires in COVID-19. In the study overall: Samples of COVID-19 (acute and convalescent) were obtained from the United States, Italy and Spain. PBMCs, B-cell-depleted T cells, or T cells were the source of the cDNA or gDNA that made up the material.

Original processing notes: Amplifying reference gene primers gave estimates of nucleated cell counts. TCRdb's table, derived via immunoSEQ multiplex PCR, lists solely in-frame clones and lacks some. That table is the source of V, J and clone size, and D and trimming were worked out from the DNA. The sample has approximately 96,000 clones; 70% to 90% are singletons. Sample: peripheral blood. The source of this sequence is a woman of 80 years or more with acute or convalescent COVID-19.

The CDR3 nucleotides read TGCGCCAGCAGCTTCCCGCAAGAGACCCAGTACTTC. Translation: CASSFPQETQYF. The V gene is TRBV5-1, the J gene TRBJ2-5, with D unclear. Trimming removed 2 bases from V and 2 bases from J, with 4 bases in between. The CDR3 is made up of 12 amino acids. Germline lookup yields CDR1 SGHRS and CDR2 YFSETQ.